The following is a T cell receptor beta chain sequence with its context. What it binds is unknown. The sample originates from a study of cytomegalovirus exposure and HLA in healthy donors. Study observations and caveats: The likely origin of a cluster of highly shared sequence variants was a sequencing artifact.

This CDR3 comprises 16 residues. Germline V CDR1 and CDR2: MNHEY, SVGAGI. V lost 2 bases to trimming and J lost 0 bases, with 14 bases between them. The PCR employed 60 Vbeta primers together with 13 Jbeta primers. The repertoire was sequenced with immunoSEQ multiplex PCR; TCRdb's copy has only in-frame clones and lacks some. This repertoire shows 150,000 to 200,000 clones, about four fifths found once; its top ten account for about 2.3%. This receptor was identified in a woman in her 50s in good health and CMV-seronegative. The sample consisted of PBMCs. The V and J genes are TRBV6-5 and TRBJ2-7, with D possibly being TRBD1 (6 bases). The CDR3 sequence is CASSYLDSASSYEQYF. CDR3 DNA: TGTGCCAGCAGTTACCTGGACAGCGCTAGCTCCTACGAGCAGTACTTC.